The clone carrying this TCR beta chain was detected only a few times. Next came a second PCR, run for about 6 to 12 cycles, which used a sample-barcoded 5' primer along with a J-beta primer mix. A single record per CDR3 protein comes from TCRdb applying MiXCR to the 5' RACE reads. The sample records approximately 780,000 distinct CDR3 sequences, 20% to 30% being singletons. This record comes from a study of blood T cells in healthy people across ages. The CDR3 runs 12 residues. Trimming removed 6 bases from V and 1 base from J; junction bases left unmatched: 2. Germline V gene sequence: CDR1 SQVTM, CDR2 ANQGSEA. The sample was also linked to a second study, of T cells of mothers and their children. That investigation notes: Related mother-child pairs showed slightly higher but non-significant overlap than unrelated pairs. Detection yielded no persistent microchimeric T cell clones.

The sequenced sample consisted of blood. This receptor was taken from a boy younger than 18 in good health. V gene TRBV29-1 combines with J gene TRBJ2-5; the match to TRBD1 covers 7 bases. In DNA form, the CDR3 reads TGCAGCGTCCGGGACAGCCAAGAGACCCAGTACTTC. Protein sequence: CSVRDSQETQYF.